The rows below give T cell receptor beta chains drawn from one sample of a study of CD8+ T cells in alopecia areata. Repertoires were generated with immunoSEQ multiplex PCR, while TCRdb's copy carries only in-frame clones and drops some. The table records about 180,000 clones, approximately 65% of them present only once. The material sequenced was CD8+ T cells sorted from blood, taken at week 0. These receptors originate from a human donor with alopecia areata. The CDR3 runs from the conserved cysteine through the conserved F or W. The D gene is left open where the match is weak. Clone sizes are given selectively: once, few, many, or a class where the clone is expanded.

j_gene: TRBJ2-3
d_gene: .
abundance: few
v_gene: TRBV5-6
CDR3aa: CASSLATWDTQYF
CDR3nt: TGTGCCAGCAGCTTGGCGACATGGGATACGCAGTATTTT

j_gene: TRBJ1-2
d_gene: TRBD1
abundance: .
v_gene: TRBV5-1
CDR3aa: CASRDGTGDGYTF
CDR3nt: TGCGCCAGCAGGGACGGGACAGGGGATGGCTACACCTTC

j_gene: TRBJ2-1
d_gene: TRBD1
abundance: .
v_gene: TRBV30
CDR3aa: CAWRPKGATEQFF
CDR3nt: TGTGCCTGGAGGCCCAAGGGGGCGACTGAGCAGTTCTTC

j_gene: TRBJ2-7
d_gene: TRBD2
abundance: once
v_gene: TRBV2
CDR3aa: CASNGETSGYEQYF
CDR3nt: TGTGCCAGCAACGGGGAGACTAGCGGCTACGAGCAGTACTTC

j_gene: TRBJ1-2
d_gene: .
abundance: few
v_gene: TRBV4-1
CDR3aa: CASSQAAGSSYGYTF
CDR3nt: TGCGCCAGCAGCCAAGCGGCAGGGTCTTCCTATGGCTACACCTTC

j_gene: TRBJ2-1
d_gene: TRBD1
abundance: .
v_gene: TRBV30
CDR3aa: CARRGSSYNEQFF
CDR3nt: TGTGCCCGCAGGGGGAGCTCCTACAATGAGCAGTTCTTC

j_gene: TRBJ1-1
d_gene: .
abundance: .
v_gene: TRBV13
CDR3aa: CASSLGGARGCAFF
CDR3nt: TGTGCCAGCAGCCTCGGAGGAGCAAGGGGGTGTGCTTTCTTT

j_gene: TRBJ1-2
d_gene: .
abundance: .
v_gene: TRBV13
CDR3aa: CASSLQREGIDGYTF
CDR3nt: TGTGCCAGCAGCTTACAAAGGGAGGGGATCGATGGCTACACCTTC

j_gene: TRBJ1-2
d_gene: .
abundance: .
v_gene: TRBV14
CDR3aa: CASSPYRDYGYTF
CDR3nt: TGTGCCAGCAGCCCCTATCGCGATTATGGCTACACCTTC

j_gene: TRBJ1-4
d_gene: .
abundance: .
v_gene: TRBV15
CDR3aa: CATSRVTSKEKLFF
CDR3nt: TGTGCCACCAGCAGAGTAACATCCAAAGAAAAACTGTTTTTT

j_gene: TRBJ2-5
d_gene: .
abundance: .
v_gene: TRBV7-9
CDR3aa: CASSWDSLETQYF
CDR3nt: TGTGCCAGCAGCTGGGACTCCCTGGAGACCCAGTACTTC

j_gene: TRBJ2-1
d_gene: .
abundance: .
v_gene: TRBV5-6
CDR3aa: CASSRGGGSYNEQFF
CDR3nt: TGTGCCAGCAGCCGCGGAGGGGGCTCCTACAATGAGCAGTTCTTC

j_gene: TRBJ1-1
d_gene: TRBD1
abundance: .
v_gene: TRBV29-1
CDR3aa: CSDTGGTEAFF
CDR3nt: TGCAGCGATACAGGGGGAACTGAAGCTTTCTTT

j_gene: TRBJ2-3
d_gene: .
abundance: .
v_gene: TRBV29-1
CDR3aa: CSVMASPSTDTQYF
CDR3nt: TGCAGCGTTATGGCCTCTCCTAGCACAGATACGCAGTATTTT

j_gene: TRBJ1-1
d_gene: .
abundance: once
v_gene: TRBV4-1
CDR3aa: CASSQGMGTEAFF
CDR3nt: TGCGCCAGCAGCCAAGGAATGGGGACTGAAGCTTTCTTT

j_gene: TRBJ2-4
d_gene: .
abundance: .
v_gene: TRBV2
CDR3aa: CASGGLPRDIQYF
CDR3nt: TGTGCCAGCGGTGGACTGCCCCGAGACATTCAGTACTTC

j_gene: TRBJ2-3
d_gene: .
abundance: .
v_gene: TRBV9
CDR3aa: CASSVRRGTSSTDTQYF
CDR3nt: TGTGCCAGCAGCGTCCGTCGGGGGACCTCTAGCACAGATACGCAGTATTTT

j_gene: TRBJ1-2
d_gene: .
abundance: .
v_gene: TRBV27
CDR3aa: CASSLSGDYGYTF
CDR3nt: TGTGCCAGCAGTTTATCTGGGGACTATGGCTACACCTTC